These T cell receptor beta chains were read from a single sample in a study of cytomegalovirus exposure and HLA in healthy donors. Data came from immunoSEQ multiplex PCR; TCRdb stores just in-frame clones and leaves some out. Of more than 140,000 clones in the sample, about four fifths were seen once. The specimen was PBMCs. The receptors come from a man aged 25 to 45 in good health and CMV-seropositive. Each CDR3 is given with its conserved first and last residue. D genes are given only for firm matches. Rows may omit the clone size; those that give it use once, few, many or a size class.

>NA|TRBJ2-6|TRBV7-2|NA
TGTGCCAGCACCACTTTTTCTGGGGCCAACGTCCTGACTTTC
CASTTFSGANVLTF
>TRBD2|TRBJ2-1|TRBV4-1|few
TGCGCCAGCAGCCAAGATGTAGCGGGAGTATTGGGTGAGCAGTTCTTC
CASSQDVAGVLGEQFF
>TRBD2|TRBJ2-1|TRBV30|NA
TGTGCCTGGAGATTCGGGGGGGGTAATGAGCAGTTCTTC
CAWRFGGGNEQFF
>TRBD2|TRBJ2-3|TRBV13|NA
TGTGCCAGCAGCGCGCGACTAGCGGGGCACACAGATACGCAGTATTTT
CASSARLAGHTDTQYF
>NA|TRBJ1-5|TRBV6-1|NA
TGTGCCAGCCGGAGCAATCAGCCCCAGCATTTT
CASRSNQPQHF
>NA|TRBJ2-2|TRBV27|NA
TGTGCCAGCAGTCCCACTATCATTCTTGACACCGGGGAGCTGTTTTTT
CASSPTIILDTGELFF
>TRBD1|TRBJ1-5|TRBV6-5|NA
TGTGCCAGCAGTTTAAAACAGGGGTCGACCCAGCATTTT
CASSLKQGSTQHF
>NA|TRBJ1-5|TRBV7-9|NA
TGTGCCAGCAGCTTAGGCGCGGGTCAGCCCCAGCATTTT
CASSLGAGQPQHF
>NA|TRBJ2-3|TRBV14|few
TGTGCCAGCAGCCAAGATCTGATCAGAGATACGCAGTATTTT
CASSQDLIRDTQYF
>NA|TRBJ2-7|TRBV10-3|NA
TGTGCCACCTTGACAGAGGCCCTCACTACCTACGAGCAGTACTTC
CATLTEALTTYEQYF
>NA|TRBJ2-2|TRBV7-2|NA
TGTGCCAGCAGCTCAGACATGAGAGGGGAGCTGTTTTTT
CASSSDMRGELFF
>NA|TRBJ2-3|TRBV5-1|NA
TGCGCCAGCAGCTTGGTTGCGGGGAGCACAGATACGCAGTATTTT
CASSLVAGSTDTQYF
>NA|TRBJ1-1|TRBV6-5|NA
TGTGCCAGCAGTCTGACAGAAAACACTGAAGCTTTCTTT
CASSLTENTEAFF
>TRBD2|TRBJ2-1|TRBV10-1|NA
TGCGCCAGCAGTGAGGCGGGACTAGGAGACAATGAGCAGTTCTTC
CASSEAGLGDNEQFF
>NA|TRBJ2-7|TRBV28|NA
TGTGCCAGCCTAAACAGGTACGAGCAGTACTTC
CASLNRYEQYF
>NA|TRBJ2-5|TRBV7-2|NA
TGTGCCAGCAGCCGTACCATCAGGGTAGAGACCCAGTACTTC
CASSRTIRVETQYF
>TRBD1|TRBJ2-1|TRBV15|NA
TGTGCCACCAGCGTACCGGGACAGGGGCCCTACAATGAGCAGTTCTTC
CATSVPGQGPYNEQFF
>TRBD1|TRBJ1-6|TRBV7-8|NA
TGTGCCAGCAGCAACCTACCGGGACAGGGGCATTCACCCCTCCACTTT
CASSNLPGQGHSPLHF
>NA|TRBJ1-1|TRBV13|NA
TGTGCCAGCAGCTGGCAGGGGCCGGACACTGAAGCTTTCTTT
CASSWQGPDTEAFF
>TRBD1|TRBJ2-7|TRBV6-5|NA
TGTGCCAGCAGTTACTCCTCAGGGGGCTCACGAGACGAGCAGTACTTC
CASSYSSGGSRDEQYF
>NA|TRBJ1-1|TRBV28|NA
TGTGCCAGCAGCCCCAGTGTAGGACACTACACTGAAGCTTTCTTT
CASSPSVGHYTEAFF